This TCR beta chain was profiled in a study of CD8+CD57+ T cells in acquired aplastic anemia (dated by TCRdb to the late 2010s). Regarding the complete study: A mean of roughly 3.2 ug of DNA, ranging from about 0.17 to 30 ug, was extracted from sorted CD4+ and CD8+ cells. For healthy donor samples, the average read count was around 10 million for CD4+ cells and around 12 million for CD8+ cells.

This clonotype was counted a few times. It lacks a known antigen. Per-base quality was not reported, and no clone a single base away is much larger than it. General conclusions and limits of the study: Although roughly 29 CD8+ CDR3 sequences were shared by patients and controls, these sequences appeared highly expressed in patients and within the immunodominant clones of patients. Between patients and healthy controls, no significant difference in CD8+ Simpson's diversity was found (P=0.060).

TCR repertoires of sorted CD4+ and CD8+ blood T cells from severe aplastic anemia patients and healthy subjects were deep-sequenced in the study. Ficoll-Paque density gradient centrifugation was used to isolate peripheral blood mononuclear cells. Before DNA extraction, CD4+ and CD8+ T cells were sorted by FACS or by magnetic beads. Counted from cysteine to phenylalanine, this CDR3 has 14 amino acids. CDR3 DNA only is kept here, 42 bases in frame from base 1. The V end loses 9 bases and the J end loses 0 bases, and a stretch of 11 bases separates them. Based on the germline V gene, the CDR1 and CDR2 sequences are MGHDK and SYGVNS. Genomic DNA was used as template for profiling of TCR beta VDJ combinations and CDR3 sequences. An Illumina HiSeq 2000 was used for TCR repertoire sequencing. The authors processed their data as follows. TRBV/TRBJ rearrangement plots, CDR3 size and DJ length profiles, and Simpson's diversity index were used to evaluate the repertoires. The immunodominant clone was defined as the most abundant DNA sequence in deep sequencing data. CDR3 amino acid sequences were screened for sharing across subjects and were compared with published repertoires and the VDJdb database. TCRdb reworked the public reads: Q25 trimming with fastp, MiXCR clone assembly, productive beta chains retained. One record per CDR3 amino acid sequence lists the most common genes and DNA. These V and J calls are TCRdb output, not the study's own analysis. A total of roughly 130,000 distinct CDR3 sequences appear in this sample, about 46% of them only once. Clones ranked in the top ten supply around 2.3% of the sample.

This chain joins TRBV25-1 to TRBJ2-2; the D element might be TRBD1 or TRBD2, as each aligns at 6 bases. This TCR was recovered from a human donor in good health, serving as a control. The specimen was sorted CD4+, CD8+, or CD8+CD57+ T cells (not recorded which) from PBMCs. The DNA sequence is given as TGTGCCAGTAGCGGACAGACGAACACCGGGGAGCTGTTTTTT. Translated, this is CASSGQTNTGELFF.